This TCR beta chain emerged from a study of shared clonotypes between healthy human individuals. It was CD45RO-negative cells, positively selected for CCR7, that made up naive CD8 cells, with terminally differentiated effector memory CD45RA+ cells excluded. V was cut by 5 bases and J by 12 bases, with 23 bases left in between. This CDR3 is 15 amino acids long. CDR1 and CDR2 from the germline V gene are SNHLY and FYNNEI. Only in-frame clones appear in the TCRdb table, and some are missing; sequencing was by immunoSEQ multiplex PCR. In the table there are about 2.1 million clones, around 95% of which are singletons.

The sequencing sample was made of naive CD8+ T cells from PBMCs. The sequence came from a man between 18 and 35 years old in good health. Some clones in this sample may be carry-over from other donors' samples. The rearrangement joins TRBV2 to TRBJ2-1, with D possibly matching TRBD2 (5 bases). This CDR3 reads CASSPERAPLIWQFF. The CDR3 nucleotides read TGTGCCAGCAGTCCAGAGAGGGCCCCCCTAATATGGCAGTTCTTC.